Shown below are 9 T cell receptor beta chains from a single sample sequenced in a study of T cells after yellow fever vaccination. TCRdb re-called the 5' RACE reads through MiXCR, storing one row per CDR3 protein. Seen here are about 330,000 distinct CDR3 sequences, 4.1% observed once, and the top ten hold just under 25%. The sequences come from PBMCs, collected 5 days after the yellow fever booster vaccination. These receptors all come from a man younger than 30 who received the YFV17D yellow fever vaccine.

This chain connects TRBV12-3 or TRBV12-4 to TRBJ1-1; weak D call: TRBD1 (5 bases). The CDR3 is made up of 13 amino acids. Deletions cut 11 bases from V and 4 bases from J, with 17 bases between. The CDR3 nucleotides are TGTGCCTCCGCGGGGGGGTACGGCACTGAAGCTTTCTTT. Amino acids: CASAGGYGTEAFF.

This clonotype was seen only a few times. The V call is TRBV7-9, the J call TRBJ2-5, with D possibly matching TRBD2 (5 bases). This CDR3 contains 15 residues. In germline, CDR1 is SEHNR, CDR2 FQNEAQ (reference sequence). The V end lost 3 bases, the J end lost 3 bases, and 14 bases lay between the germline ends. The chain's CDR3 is CASSLVGEMKETQYF. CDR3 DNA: TGTGCCAGCAGCTTGGTTGGGGAGATGAAAGAGACCCAGTACTTC.

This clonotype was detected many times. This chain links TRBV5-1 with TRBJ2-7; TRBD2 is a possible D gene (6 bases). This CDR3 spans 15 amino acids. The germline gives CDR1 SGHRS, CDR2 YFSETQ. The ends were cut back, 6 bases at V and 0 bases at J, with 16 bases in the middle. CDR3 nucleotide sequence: TGCGCCAGCAACTCCGGGGCGGGGAGCTCCTACGAGCAGTACTTC. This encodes CASNSGAGSSYEQYF. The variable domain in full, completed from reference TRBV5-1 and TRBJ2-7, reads KAGVTQTPRYLIKTRGQQVTLSCSPISGHRSVSWYQQTPGQGLQFLFEYFSETQRNKGNFPGRFSGRQFSNSRSEMNVSTLELGDSALYLCASNSGAGSSYEQYFGPGTRLTVT.

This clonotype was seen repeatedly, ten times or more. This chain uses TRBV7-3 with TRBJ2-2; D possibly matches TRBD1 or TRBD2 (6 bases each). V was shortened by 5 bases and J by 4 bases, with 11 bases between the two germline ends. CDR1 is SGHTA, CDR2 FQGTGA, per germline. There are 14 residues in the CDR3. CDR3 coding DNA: TGTGCCAGCAGCCCGACGGGGGCCACCGGGGAGCTGTTTTTT. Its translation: CASSPTGATGELFF.

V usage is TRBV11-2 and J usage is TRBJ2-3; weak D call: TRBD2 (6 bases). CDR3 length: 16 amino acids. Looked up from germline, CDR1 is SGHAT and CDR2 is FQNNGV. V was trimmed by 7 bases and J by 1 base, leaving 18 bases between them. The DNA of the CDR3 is TGTGCCAGCAACTCCTGGCCCCGGAGGGGCACAGATACGCAGTATTTT. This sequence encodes CASNSWPRRGTDTQYF.

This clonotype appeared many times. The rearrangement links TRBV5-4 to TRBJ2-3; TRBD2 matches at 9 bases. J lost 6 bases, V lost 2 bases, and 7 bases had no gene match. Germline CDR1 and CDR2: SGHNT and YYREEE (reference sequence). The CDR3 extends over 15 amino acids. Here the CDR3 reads CASSFGGGAEDTQYF. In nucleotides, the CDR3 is TGTGCCAGCAGCTTTGGCGGGGGGGCCGAGGATACGCAGTATTTT.

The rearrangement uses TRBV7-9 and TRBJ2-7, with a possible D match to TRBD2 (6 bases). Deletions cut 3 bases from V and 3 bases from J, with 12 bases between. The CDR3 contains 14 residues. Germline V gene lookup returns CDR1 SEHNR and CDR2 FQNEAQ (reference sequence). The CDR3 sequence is CASSFLGGDYEQYV. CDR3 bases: TGTGCCAGCAGCTTTCTGGGGGGAGACTACGAGCAGTACGTC.

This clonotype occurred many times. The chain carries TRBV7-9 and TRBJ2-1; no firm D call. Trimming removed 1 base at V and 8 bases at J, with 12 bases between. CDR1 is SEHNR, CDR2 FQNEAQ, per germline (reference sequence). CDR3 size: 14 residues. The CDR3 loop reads CASSLEPYQYEQFF. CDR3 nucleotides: TGTGCCAGCAGCTTAGAACCCTATCAGTATGAGCAGTTCTTC. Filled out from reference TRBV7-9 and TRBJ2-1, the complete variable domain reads DTGVSQNPRHKITKRGQNVTFRCDPISEHNRLYWYRQTLGQGPEFLTYFQNEAQLEKSRLLSDRFSAERPKGSFSTLEIQRTEQGDSAMYLCASSLEPYQYEQFFGPGTRLTVL.

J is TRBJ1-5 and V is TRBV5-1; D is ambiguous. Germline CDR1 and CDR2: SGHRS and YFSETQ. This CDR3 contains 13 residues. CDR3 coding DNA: TGCGCTGGCAAGGACTACCACGATCAGCCCCAGCATTTT. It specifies CAGKDYHDQPQHF.